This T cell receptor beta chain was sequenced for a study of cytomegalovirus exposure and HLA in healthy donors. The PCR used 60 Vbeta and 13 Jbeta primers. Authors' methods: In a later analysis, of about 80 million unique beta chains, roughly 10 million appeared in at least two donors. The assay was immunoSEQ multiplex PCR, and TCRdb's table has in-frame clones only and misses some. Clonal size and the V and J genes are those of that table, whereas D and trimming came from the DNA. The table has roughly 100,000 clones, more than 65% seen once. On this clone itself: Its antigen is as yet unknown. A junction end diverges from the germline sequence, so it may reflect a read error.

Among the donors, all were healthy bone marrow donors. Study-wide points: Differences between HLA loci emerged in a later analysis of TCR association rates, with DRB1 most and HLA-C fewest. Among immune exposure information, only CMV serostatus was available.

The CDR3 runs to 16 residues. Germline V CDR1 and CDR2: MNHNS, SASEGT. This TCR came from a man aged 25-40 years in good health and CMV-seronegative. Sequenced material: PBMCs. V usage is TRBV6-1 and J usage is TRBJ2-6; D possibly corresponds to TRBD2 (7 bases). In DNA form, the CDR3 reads TGTGCCAGCAGTGAAGCGCTTCGAGGGGGGGGCAACGTCCTGACTTTC. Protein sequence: CASSEALRGGGNVLTF.